These T cell receptor beta chains were read from a single sample in a study of regulatory T cells in long-lasting Graves disease. MiXCR was run by TCRdb on the multiplex PCR reads, yielding one entry per CDR3 protein. The profile shows 400,000 to 500,000 distinct CDR3 sequences, roughly 21% of them singletons. Sequenced material: peripheral blood mononuclear cells (PBMCs), taken when the disease was refractory, from a patient treated with antithyroid drugs. Receptor source: a female donor with Graves disease. Each CDR3 is given with its conserved first and last residue. D genes are given only for firm matches. A clone size is listed for some rows: how often the clone was seen (once, few, many), or a class if it is expanded.

J: TRBJ2-1; V: TRBV5-1; size: .; D: .; DNA: TGCGCCAGCATACGGGGTGAGGGGGGCTACAATGAGCAGTTCTTC; CDR3: CASIRGEGGYNEQFF
J: TRBJ1-2; V: TRBV3-1; size: many; D: TRBD1; DNA: TGTGCCAGCAGGCGACAGGGGGGCGGCTACACCTTC; CDR3: CASRRQGGGYTF
J: TRBJ2-3; V: TRBV12-3/TRBV12-4; size: .; D: .; DNA: TGTGCCAGCAGTTCCTCAGCTAGCACAGATACGCAGTATTTT; CDR3: CASSSSASTDTQYF
J: TRBJ2-5; V: TRBV28; size: many; D: .; DNA: TGTGCCACCCACTCTAGCGTTCCGTACTTC; CDR3: CATHSSVPYF
J: TRBJ2-3; V: TRBV7-9; size: .; D: .; DNA: TGTGCCAGCAGCAGACAGCCCACAGATACGCAGTATTTT; CDR3: CASSRQPTDTQYF
J: TRBJ1-4; V: TRBV24-1; size: .; D: .; DNA: TGTGCCACCAGTGATCCCGGGGCAAATGAAAAACTGTTTTTT; CDR3: CATSDPGANEKLFF
J: TRBJ1-5; V: TRBV6-1; size: .; D: .; DNA: TGTGCCAGCAGCGCCACAGCTTATAGCAATCAGCCCCAGCATTTT; CDR3: CASSATAYSNQPQHF
J: TRBJ2-5; V: TRBV20-1; size: many; D: .; DNA: TGCAGTGCTAGAGATACGGAGACCCAGTACTTC; CDR3: CSARDTETQYF
J: TRBJ1-2; V: TRBV14; size: few; D: .; DNA: TGTGCCAGCAGCCATGGGCAGCTCGTTCACACCTTC; CDR3: CASSHGQLVHTF
J: TRBJ1-6; V: TRBV7-3; size: .; D: TRBD1; DNA: TGTGCCAGCAGCCACCGGGACAGCAATTCACCCCTCCACTTT; CDR3: CASSHRDSNSPLHF
J: TRBJ1-5; V: TRBV27; size: few; D: TRBD1; DNA: TGTGCCAGCAGCCCTCTGACAGGGGCTAATCAGCCCCAGCATTTT; CDR3: CASSPLTGANQPQHF
J: TRBJ2-7; V: TRBV6-5; size: .; D: .; DNA: TGTGCCAGCAGTTACGGGATTTCTGGCGAGCAGTACTTC; CDR3: CASSYGISGEQYF
J: TRBJ2-1; V: TRBV7-2; size: few; D: .; DNA: TGTGCCAGCAGCTTGCAAGGGAGCGGTCGGTACAATGAGCAGTTCTTC; CDR3: CASSLQGSGRYNEQFF
J: TRBJ1-2; V: TRBV5-1; size: .; D: TRBD1; DNA: TGCGCCAGCAGCTTGGAAGGACAGGGATTGGATGGCTACACCTTC; CDR3: CASSLEGQGLDGYTF
J: TRBJ2-5; V: TRBV2; size: many; D: .; DNA: TGTGCCAGCAGTGAAACGGAGACCCAGTACTTC; CDR3: CASSETETQYF
J: TRBJ2-7; V: TRBV6-2/TRBV6-3; size: many; D: TRBD1; DNA: TGTGCCAGCAGTTCATGGGACAGGATGTCCGAGCAGTACTTC; CDR3: CASSSWDRMSEQYF
J: TRBJ2-1; V: TRBV24-1; size: .; D: TRBD1; DNA: TGTGCCACCACTCGGACAGGGGAGGACAATGAGCAGTTCTTC; CDR3: CATTRTGEDNEQFF
J: TRBJ2-7; V: TRBV3-1; size: .; D: .; DNA: TGTGCCAGCAGCCAAGGGGCGGGGGCCGCCTACGAGCAGTACTTC; CDR3: CASSQGAGAAYEQYF
J: TRBJ2-7; V: TRBV9; size: many; D: .; DNA: TGTGCCAGCAGCGTAAGTGGCAGGGCCTCCTACGAGCAGTACTTC; CDR3: CASSVSGRASYEQYF
J: TRBJ1-4; V: TRBV15; size: many; D: TRBD1; DNA: TGTGCCACCAGCAGAGATCGGGGACAGGGGGCGCTTGAAAAACTGTTTTTT; CDR3: CATSRDRGQGALEKLFF
J: TRBJ1-1; V: TRBV11-2; size: .; D: .; DNA: TGTGCCAGCAGCTTCCACCCAGGGGTGAGTGGGAACACTGAAGCTTTCTTT; CDR3: CASSFHPGVSGNTEAFF
J: TRBJ2-7; V: TRBV7-6; size: .; D: .; DNA: TGTGCCAGCAGCCCTAATACGGGGACTCCCCTCGAGCAGTACTTC; CDR3: CASSPNTGTPLEQYF
J: TRBJ2-7; V: TRBV12-3/TRBV12-4; size: few; D: .; DNA: TGTGCCAGCAGTTTAGCGGGTCTAGCTGAGGAGCAGTACTTC; CDR3: CASSLAGLAEEQYF
J: TRBJ2-7; V: TRBV4-1; size: .; D: TRBD2; DNA: TGCGCCAGCAGCCAAGGAGGCGGGAGGCGCTCCTACGAGCAGTACTTC; CDR3: CASSQGGGRRSYEQYF
J: TRBJ1-2; V: TRBV12-3/TRBV12-4; size: few; D: .; DNA: TGTGCCAGCAGTTTGGCCAGGTCCTATGGCTACACCTTC; CDR3: CASSLARSYGYTF
J: TRBJ2-5; V: TRBV28; size: many; D: .; DNA: TGTGCCAGCAGTTTATTCCCTAGCGAGGAGACCCAGTACTTC; CDR3: CASSLFPSEETQYF
J: TRBJ1-1; V: TRBV29-1; size: many; D: .; DNA: TGCAGCGTAGGGACTGGGGCATTGAACACTGAAGCTTTCTTT; CDR3: CSVGTGALNTEAFF
J: TRBJ2-4; V: TRBV5-5; size: .; D: .; DNA: TGTGCCAGCAGCTCACGACAGAACATTCAGTACTTC; CDR3: CASSSRQNIQYF
J: TRBJ2-5; V: TRBV5-1; size: .; D: TRBD2; DNA: TGCGCCAGCAGCTCGGGACTAGCGGCGACTCGAGAGACCCAGTACTTC; CDR3: CASSSGLAATRETQYF
J: TRBJ2-5; V: TRBV7-9; size: many; D: .; DNA: TGTGCCAGCAGCTTACAGCTGTACCAAGAGACCCAGTACTTC; CDR3: CASSLQLYQETQYF
J: TRBJ1-2; V: TRBV7-2; size: .; D: .; DNA: TGTGCCAGCAGCTTAGGCCCATCGAATGGCTACACCTTC; CDR3: CASSLGPSNGYTF
J: TRBJ2-4; V: TRBV20-1; size: many; D: TRBD2; DNA: TGCAGTGCTAGGGTCCTCCTTTGGACTAGCGGTTCTCACGCCAAAAACATTCAGTACTTC; CDR3: CSARVLLWTSGSHAKNIQYF
J: TRBJ1-2; V: TRBV12-3/TRBV12-4; size: many; D: .; DNA: TGTGCCAGCAGTTTAGGCCGGCGGAGTAACTATGGCTACACCTTC; CDR3: CASSLGRRSNYGYTF
J: TRBJ2-7; V: TRBV18; size: few; D: .; DNA: TGTGCCAGCTCATCCCCGGGGGGCCTGACGTATGGGGAGCAGTACTTC; CDR3: CASSSPGGLTYGEQYF
J: TRBJ1-3; V: TRBV4-1; size: few; D: .; DNA: TGCGCCAGCAGCCAAGTAGACAACTCTGGAAACACCATATATTTT; CDR3: CASSQVDNSGNTIYF
J: TRBJ2-2; V: TRBV6-5; size: many; D: .; DNA: TGTGCCAGCAGTTACACCCGGGCCGGGAGCACCGGGGAGCTGTTTTTT; CDR3: CASSYTRAGSTGELFF
J: TRBJ1-2; V: TRBV11-2; size: many; D: .; DNA: TGTGCCAGCAGTTCGCGGCTGGGGACTAACTATGGCTACACCTTC; CDR3: CASSSRLGTNYGYTF
J: TRBJ2-2; V: TRBV20-1; size: many; D: TRBD2; DNA: TGCAGTGCAACACTAGCGGGGGGGCCAGGGACCGGGGAGCTGTTTTTT; CDR3: CSATLAGGPGTGELFF
J: TRBJ2-5; V: TRBV29-1; size: many; D: .; DNA: TGCAGCGTTGCGTCGGGAGATCCCCAAGAGACCCAGTACTTC; CDR3: CSVASGDPQETQYF
J: TRBJ1-1; V: TRBV29-1; size: few; D: .; DNA: TGCAGCGCCCGGGGAGAGGGGGACACTGAAGCTTTCTTT; CDR3: CSARGEGDTEAFF
J: TRBJ2-5; V: TRBV12-3/TRBV12-4; size: many; D: TRBD1; DNA: TGTGCCATTGGGACAGGGGGTGTAGAGACCCAGTACTTC; CDR3: CAIGTGGVETQYF
J: TRBJ2-4; V: TRBV5-8; size: many; D: .; DNA: TGTGCCAGCAGCCCCAGAGGCTGGGACATTCAGTACTTC; CDR3: CASSPRGWDIQYF
J: TRBJ2-1; V: TRBV12-3/TRBV12-4; size: .; D: .; DNA: TGTGCCGGCAGTTTTGCAGGGAGTGAGCAGTTCTTC; CDR3: CAGSFAGSEQFF
J: TRBJ2-5; V: TRBV27; size: many; D: .; DNA: TGTGCCAGCAGTTTATATGAGACCCAGTACTTC; CDR3: CASSLYETQYF
J: TRBJ1-1; V: TRBV2; size: many; D: .; DNA: TGTGCCAGCAGTGCCGGCAGGGGCGACACTGAAGCTTTCTTT; CDR3: CASSAGRGDTEAFF
J: TRBJ1-1; V: TRBV19; size: many; D: TRBD1; DNA: TGTGCCAGTAGTGCGACAGGGGCCACTGAAGCTTTCTTT; CDR3: CASSATGATEAFF
J: TRBJ1-3; V: TRBV27; size: .; D: .; DNA: TGTGCCAGCAGTTTGGGGCAGGGGTACTCTGGAAACACCACATATTTT; CDR3: CASSLGQGYSGNTTYF
J: TRBJ2-7; V: TRBV6-1; size: many; D: TRBD2; DNA: TGTGCCAGCAGTCCCCGACAGACTAGCGGGAGTCTAAGCTACGAGCAGTACTTC; CDR3: CASSPRQTSGSLSYEQYF
J: TRBJ1-1; V: TRBV11-2; size: many; D: .; DNA: TGTGCCAGCAGCTTAGAAAGGTGGACTGAAGCTTTCTTT; CDR3: CASSLERWTEAFF
J: TRBJ2-7; V: TRBV6-5; size: many; D: .; DNA: TGTGCCAGCAGTTACTCGACTGAAGTCCTTAGCGAGCAGTACTTC; CDR3: CASSYSTEVLSEQYF
J: TRBJ2-5; V: TRBV4-1; size: few; D: .; DNA: TGCGCCAGCAGCCAAGCACAGCAAGAGACCCAGTACTTC; CDR3: CASSQAQQETQYF
J: TRBJ1-1; V: TRBV20-1; size: many; D: .; DNA: TGCAGTGCTAGCGGAGGGTTGGACACTGAAGCTTTCTTT; CDR3: CSASGGLDTEAFF
J: TRBJ2-5; V: TRBV29-1; size: many; D: .; DNA: TGCAGCGTTGTTGGGGGTTTCCAAGAGACCCAGTACTTC; CDR3: CSVVGGFQETQYF
J: TRBJ2-2; V: TRBV5-6; size: many; D: .; DNA: TGTGCCAGCAGCTTGGCTGGGGGATCGAACACCGGGGAGCTGTTTTTT; CDR3: CASSLAGGSNTGELFF